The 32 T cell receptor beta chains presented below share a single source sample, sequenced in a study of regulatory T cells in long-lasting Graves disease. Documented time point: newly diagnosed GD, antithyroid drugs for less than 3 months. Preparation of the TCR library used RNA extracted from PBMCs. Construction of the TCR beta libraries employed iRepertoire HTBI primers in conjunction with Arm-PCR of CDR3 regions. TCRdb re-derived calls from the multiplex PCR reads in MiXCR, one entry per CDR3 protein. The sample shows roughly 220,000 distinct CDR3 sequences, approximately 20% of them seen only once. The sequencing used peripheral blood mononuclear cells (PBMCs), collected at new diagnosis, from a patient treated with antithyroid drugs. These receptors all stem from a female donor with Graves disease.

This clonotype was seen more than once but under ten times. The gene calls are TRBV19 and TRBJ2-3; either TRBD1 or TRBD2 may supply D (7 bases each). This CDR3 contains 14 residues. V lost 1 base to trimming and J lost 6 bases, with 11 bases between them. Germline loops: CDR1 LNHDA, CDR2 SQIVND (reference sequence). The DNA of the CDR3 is TGTGCCAGTAGTATAGCAGGGGGGGCCGATACGCAGTATTTT. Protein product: CASSIAGGADTQYF.

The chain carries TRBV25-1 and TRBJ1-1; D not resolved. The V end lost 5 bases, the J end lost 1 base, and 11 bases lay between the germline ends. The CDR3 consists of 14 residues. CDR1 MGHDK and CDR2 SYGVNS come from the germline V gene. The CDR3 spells CASSPRTQNTEAFF. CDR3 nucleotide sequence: TGTGCCAGCAGTCCCCGGACCCAGAACACTGAAGCTTTCTTT.

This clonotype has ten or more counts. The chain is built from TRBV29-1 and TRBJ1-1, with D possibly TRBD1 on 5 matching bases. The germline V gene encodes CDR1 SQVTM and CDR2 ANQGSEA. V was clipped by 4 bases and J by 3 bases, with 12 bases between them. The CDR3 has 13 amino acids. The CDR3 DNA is TGCAGCGTTGCTGGGGGAGACGACACTGAAGCTTTCTTT. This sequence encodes CSVAGGDDTEAFF.

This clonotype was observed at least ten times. CDR3 region: CAWRPPNEKLFF. CDR3 coding DNA: TGTGCCTGGAGGCCACCTAATGAAAAACTGTTTTTT. The chain joins TRBV30 to TRBJ1-4; D is ambiguous. Germline lookup yields CDR1 GTSNPN and CDR2 SVGIG (reference sequence). CDR3 length: 12 residues. The germline V and J ends were trimmed by 3 bases and 3 bases, with 5 bases remaining between them.

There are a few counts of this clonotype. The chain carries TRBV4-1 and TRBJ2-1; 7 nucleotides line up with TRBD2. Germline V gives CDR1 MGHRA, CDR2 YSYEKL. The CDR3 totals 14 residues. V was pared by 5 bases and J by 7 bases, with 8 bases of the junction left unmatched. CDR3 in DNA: TGCGCCAGCAGCTCGAGCGGGATTGGTAATGAGCAGTTCTTC. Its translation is CASSSSGIGNEQFF.

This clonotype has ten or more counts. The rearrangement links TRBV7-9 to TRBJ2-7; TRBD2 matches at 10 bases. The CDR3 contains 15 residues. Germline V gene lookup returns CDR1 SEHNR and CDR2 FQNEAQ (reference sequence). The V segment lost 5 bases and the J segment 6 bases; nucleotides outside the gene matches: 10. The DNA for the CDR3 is TGTGCCAGCAGCGCCGATACTAGCGGGACTCTCGAGCAGTACTTC. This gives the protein CASSADTSGTLEQYF.

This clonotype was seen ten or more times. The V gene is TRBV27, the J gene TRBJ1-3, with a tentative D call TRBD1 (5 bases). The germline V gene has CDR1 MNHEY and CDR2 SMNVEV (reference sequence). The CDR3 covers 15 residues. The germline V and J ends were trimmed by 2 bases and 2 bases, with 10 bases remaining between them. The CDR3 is CASSLQGTAGNTIYF. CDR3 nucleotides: TGTGCCAGCAGTTTACAGGGTACAGCTGGAAACACCATATATTTT.

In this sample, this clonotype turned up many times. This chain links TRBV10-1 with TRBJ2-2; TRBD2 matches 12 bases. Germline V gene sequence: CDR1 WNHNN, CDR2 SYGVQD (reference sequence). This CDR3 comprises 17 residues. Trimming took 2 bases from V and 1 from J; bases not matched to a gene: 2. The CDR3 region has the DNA TGCGCCAGCAGTGAGGTGGGACTAGCGGGGAACACCGGGGAGCTGTTTTTT. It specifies CASSEVGLAGNTGELFF.

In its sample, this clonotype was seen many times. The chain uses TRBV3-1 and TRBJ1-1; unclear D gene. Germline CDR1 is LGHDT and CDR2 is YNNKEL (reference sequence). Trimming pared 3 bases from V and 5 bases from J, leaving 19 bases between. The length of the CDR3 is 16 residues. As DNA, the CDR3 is TGTGCCAGCAGCCAGACGGCTTACTTAGACGGGACTGAAGCTTTCTTT. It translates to CASSQTAYLDGTEAFF.

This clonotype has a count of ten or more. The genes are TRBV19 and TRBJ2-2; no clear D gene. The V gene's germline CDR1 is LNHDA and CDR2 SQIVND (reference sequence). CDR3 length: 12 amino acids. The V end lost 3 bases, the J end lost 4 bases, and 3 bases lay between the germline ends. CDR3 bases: TGTGCCAGTAGTATCGCCACCGGGGAGCTGTTTTTT. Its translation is CASSIATGELFF.

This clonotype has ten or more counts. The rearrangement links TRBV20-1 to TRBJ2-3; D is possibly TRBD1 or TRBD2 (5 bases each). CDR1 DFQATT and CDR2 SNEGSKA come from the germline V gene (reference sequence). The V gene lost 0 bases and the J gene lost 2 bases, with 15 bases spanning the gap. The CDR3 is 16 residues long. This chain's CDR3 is CSARDGGRAPTDTQYF. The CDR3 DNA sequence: TGCAGTGCTAGAGATGGAGGCAGGGCCCCCACAGATACGCAGTATTTT.

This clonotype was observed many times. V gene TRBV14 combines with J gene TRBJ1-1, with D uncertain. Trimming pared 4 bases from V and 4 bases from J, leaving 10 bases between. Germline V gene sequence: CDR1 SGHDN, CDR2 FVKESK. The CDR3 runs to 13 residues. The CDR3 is CASSRWAGTEAFF. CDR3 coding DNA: TGTGCCAGCAGCCGGTGGGCGGGCACTGAAGCTTTCTTT.

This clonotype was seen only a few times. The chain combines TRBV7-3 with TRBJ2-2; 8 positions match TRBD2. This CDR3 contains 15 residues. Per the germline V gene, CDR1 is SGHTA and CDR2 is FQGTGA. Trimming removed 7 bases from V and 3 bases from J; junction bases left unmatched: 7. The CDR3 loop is CASNRGAGDTGELFF. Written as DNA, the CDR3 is TGTGCCAGCAACCGGGGAGCGGGAGACACCGGGGAGCTGTTTTTT.

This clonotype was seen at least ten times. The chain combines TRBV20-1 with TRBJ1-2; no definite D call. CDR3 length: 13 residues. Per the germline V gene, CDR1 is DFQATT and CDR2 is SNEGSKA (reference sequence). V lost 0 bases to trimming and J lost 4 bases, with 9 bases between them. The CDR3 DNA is TGCAGTGCTAGAGATGCACAGAGCTATGGCTACACCTTC. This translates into CSARDAQSYGYTF.

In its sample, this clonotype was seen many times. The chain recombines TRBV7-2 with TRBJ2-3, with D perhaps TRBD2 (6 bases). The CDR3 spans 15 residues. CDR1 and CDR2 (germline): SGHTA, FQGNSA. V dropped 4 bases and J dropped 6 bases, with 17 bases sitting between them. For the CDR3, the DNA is TGTGCCAGCAGCTCCTCCGGGACTGGAGGGGATACGCAGTATTTT. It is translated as CASSSSGTGGDTQYF.

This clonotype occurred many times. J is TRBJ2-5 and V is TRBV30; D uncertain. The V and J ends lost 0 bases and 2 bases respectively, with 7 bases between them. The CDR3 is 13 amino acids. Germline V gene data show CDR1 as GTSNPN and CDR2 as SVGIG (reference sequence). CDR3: CAWSVLGQETQYF. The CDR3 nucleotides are TGTGCCTGGAGTGTACTCGGTCAAGAGACCCAGTACTTC.

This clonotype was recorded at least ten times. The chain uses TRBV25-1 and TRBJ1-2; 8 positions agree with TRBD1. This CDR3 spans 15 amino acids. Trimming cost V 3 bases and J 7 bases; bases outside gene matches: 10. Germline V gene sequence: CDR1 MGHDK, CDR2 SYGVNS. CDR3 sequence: CASSETGDWGGGYTF. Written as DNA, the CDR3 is TGTGCCAGCAGTGAGACAGGGGATTGGGGCGGTGGCTACACCTTC.

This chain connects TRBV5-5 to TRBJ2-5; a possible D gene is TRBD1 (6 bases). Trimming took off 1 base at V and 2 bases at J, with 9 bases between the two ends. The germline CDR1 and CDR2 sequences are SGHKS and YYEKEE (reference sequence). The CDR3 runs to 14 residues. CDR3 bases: TGTGCCAGCAGCTTGATAGGGGGTCAAGAGACCCAGTACTTC. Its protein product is CASSLIGGQETQYF.

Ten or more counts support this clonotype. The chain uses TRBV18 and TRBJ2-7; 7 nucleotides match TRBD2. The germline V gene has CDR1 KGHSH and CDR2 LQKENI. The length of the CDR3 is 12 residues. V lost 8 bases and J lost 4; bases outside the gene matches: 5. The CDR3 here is CASSPGGYEQYF. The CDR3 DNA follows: TGTGCCAGCAGCCCGGGGGGTTACGAGCAGTACTTC.

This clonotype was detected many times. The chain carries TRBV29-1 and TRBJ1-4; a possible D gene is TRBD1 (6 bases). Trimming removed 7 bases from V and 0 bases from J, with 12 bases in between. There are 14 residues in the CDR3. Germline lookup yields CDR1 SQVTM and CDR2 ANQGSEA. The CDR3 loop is CSALGGATNEKLFF. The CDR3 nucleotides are TGCAGCGCCTTAGGGGGAGCAACTAATGAAAAACTGTTTTTT. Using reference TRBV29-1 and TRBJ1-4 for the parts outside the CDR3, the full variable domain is SAVISQKPSRDICQRGTSLTIQCQVDSQVTMMFWYRQQPGQSLTLIATANQGSEATYESGFVIDKFPISRPNLTFSTLTVSNMSPEDSSIYLCSALGGATNEKLFFGSGTQLSVL.

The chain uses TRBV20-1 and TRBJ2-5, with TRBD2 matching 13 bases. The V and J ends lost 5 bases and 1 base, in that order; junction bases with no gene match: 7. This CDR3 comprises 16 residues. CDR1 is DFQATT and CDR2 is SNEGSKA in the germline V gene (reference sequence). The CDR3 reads CSAAGTSGVTQETQYF. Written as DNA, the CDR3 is TGCAGTGCTGCCGGGACTAGCGGGGTCACCCAAGAGACCCAGTACTTC.

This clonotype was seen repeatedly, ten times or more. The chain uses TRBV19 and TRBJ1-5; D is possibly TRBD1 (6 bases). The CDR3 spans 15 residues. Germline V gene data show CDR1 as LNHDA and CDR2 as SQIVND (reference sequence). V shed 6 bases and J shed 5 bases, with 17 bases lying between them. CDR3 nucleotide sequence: TGTGCCAGTAGCCGGGAAGGGGGGGCACATCAGCCCCAGCATTTT. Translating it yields CASSREGGAHQPQHF.

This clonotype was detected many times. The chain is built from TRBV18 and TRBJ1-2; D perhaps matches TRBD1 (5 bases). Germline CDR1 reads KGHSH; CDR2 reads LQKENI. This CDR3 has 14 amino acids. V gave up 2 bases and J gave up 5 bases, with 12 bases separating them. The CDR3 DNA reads TGTGCCAGCTCACCATCCAGGGACGAATATGGCTACACCTTC. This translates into CASSPSRDEYGYTF.

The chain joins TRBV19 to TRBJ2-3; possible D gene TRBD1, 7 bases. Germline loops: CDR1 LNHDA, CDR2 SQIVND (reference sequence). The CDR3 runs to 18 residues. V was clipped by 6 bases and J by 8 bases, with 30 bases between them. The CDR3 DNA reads TGTGCCAGTAGCACGACTTCAGGGGGGATAAAAATTTTCGGTACGCAGTATTTT. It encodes CASSTTSGGIKIFGTQYF.

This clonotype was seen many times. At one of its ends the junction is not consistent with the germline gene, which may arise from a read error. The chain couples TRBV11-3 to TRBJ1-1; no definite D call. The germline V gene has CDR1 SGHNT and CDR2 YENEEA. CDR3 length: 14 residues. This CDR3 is CASSLGPLNTEAFF. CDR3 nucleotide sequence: TGTGCCAGCAGTTTAGGCCCCCTGAACACTGAAGCTTTCTTT. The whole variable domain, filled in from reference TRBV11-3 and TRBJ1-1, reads EAGVVQSPRYKIIEKKQPVAFWCNPISGHNTLYWYLQNLGQGPELLIRYENEEAVDDSQLPKDRFSAERLKGVDSTLKIQPAELGDSAVYLCASSLGPLNTEAFFGQGTRLTVV.

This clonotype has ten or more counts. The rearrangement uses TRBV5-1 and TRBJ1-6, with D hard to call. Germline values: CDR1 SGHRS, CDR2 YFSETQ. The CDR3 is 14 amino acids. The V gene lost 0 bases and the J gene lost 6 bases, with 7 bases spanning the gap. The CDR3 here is CASSLVSGNSPLHF. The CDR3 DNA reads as TGCGCCAGCAGCTTGGTTTCGGGTAATTCACCCCTCCACTTT.

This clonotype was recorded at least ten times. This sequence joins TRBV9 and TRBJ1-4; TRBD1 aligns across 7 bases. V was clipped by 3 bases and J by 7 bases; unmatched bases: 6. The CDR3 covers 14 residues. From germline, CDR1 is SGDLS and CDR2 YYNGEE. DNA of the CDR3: TGTGCCAGCAGCGCGACCGGGACAGTTGAAAAACTGTTTTTT. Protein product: CASSATGTVEKLFF.

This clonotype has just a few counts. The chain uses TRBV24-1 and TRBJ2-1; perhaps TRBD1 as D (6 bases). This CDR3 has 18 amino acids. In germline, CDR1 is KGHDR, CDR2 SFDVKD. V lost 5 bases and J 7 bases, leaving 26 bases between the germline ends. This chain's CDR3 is CATSASARGQGDLNEQFF. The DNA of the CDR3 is TGTGCCACCAGTGCTTCCGCCAGGGGACAAGGGGATCTTAATGAGCAGTTCTTC.

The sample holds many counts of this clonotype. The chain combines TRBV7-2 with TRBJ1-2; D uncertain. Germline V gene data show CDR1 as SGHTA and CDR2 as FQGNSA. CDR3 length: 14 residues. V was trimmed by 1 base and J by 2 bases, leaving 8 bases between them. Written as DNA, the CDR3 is TGTGCCAGCAGCTTAGTGCCGGGAAACTATGGCTACACCTTC. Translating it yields CASSLVPGNYGYTF.

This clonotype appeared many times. CDR3 in DNA: TGTGCCAGCAGCCTGGGGGTCTCCGATGGCTACACCTTC. Its translation is CASSLGVSDGYTF. This chain links TRBV28 with TRBJ1-2, with D perhaps TRBD1 (5 bases). Germline CDR1 and CDR2: MDHEN and SYDVKM. V dropped 6 bases and J dropped 6 bases, with 14 bases sitting between them. The CDR3 has 13 amino acids.

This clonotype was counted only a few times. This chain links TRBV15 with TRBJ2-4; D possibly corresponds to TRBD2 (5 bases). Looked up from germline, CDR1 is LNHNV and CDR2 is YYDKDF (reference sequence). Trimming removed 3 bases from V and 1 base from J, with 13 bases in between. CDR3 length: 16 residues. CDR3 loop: CATSRATRGAKNIQYF. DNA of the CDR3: TGTGCCACCAGCAGGGCCACACGAGGGGCCAAAAACATTCAGTACTTC.

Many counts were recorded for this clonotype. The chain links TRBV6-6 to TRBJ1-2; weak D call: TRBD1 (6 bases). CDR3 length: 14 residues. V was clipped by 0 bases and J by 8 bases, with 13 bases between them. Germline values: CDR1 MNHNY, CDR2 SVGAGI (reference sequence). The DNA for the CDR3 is TGTGCCAGCAGTTACTCGAGGGGGGGAAGCGGCTACACCTTC. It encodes CASSYSRGGSGYTF.